This T cell receptor beta chain derives from a study of T cell changes during pregnancy in multiple sclerosis. CDR1 and CDR2 (germline): LNHDA, SQIVND (reference sequence). V gave up 5 bases and J gave up 1 base; unmatched junction bases: 4. This CDR3 comprises 15 residues. The data were produced by immunoSEQ multiplex PCR, yet TCRdb's version contains in-frame clones alone and is incomplete. The sample records about 65,000 clones, around 92% being singletons. This specimen consisted of CD8+ T cells from peripheral blood mononuclear cells, obtained in the third trimester of pregnancy. The sequence was obtained from a female donor in good health, enrolled as a control in a pregnancy study. The V gene is TRBV19, the J gene TRBJ1-1; TRBD1 aligns across 10 bases. CDR3 bases: TGTGCCAGTAGTTGGAGACAGGGGGCGAACACTGAAGCTTTCTTT. Encoded protein: CASSWRQGANTEAFF.